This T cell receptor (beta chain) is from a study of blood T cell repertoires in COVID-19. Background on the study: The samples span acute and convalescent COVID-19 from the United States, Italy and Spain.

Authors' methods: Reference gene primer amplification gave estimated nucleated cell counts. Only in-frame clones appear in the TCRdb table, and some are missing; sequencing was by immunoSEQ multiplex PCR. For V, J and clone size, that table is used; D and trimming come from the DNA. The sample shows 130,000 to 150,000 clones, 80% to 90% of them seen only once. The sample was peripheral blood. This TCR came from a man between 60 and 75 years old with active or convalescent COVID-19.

DNA for the CDR3: TGCGCCAGCAGCCAGAGTGCGGGAGGACACAATGAGCAGTTCTTC. This encodes CASSQSAGGHNEQFF. The chain joins TRBV4-3 to TRBJ2-1, with 8 nucleotides matching TRBD2. CDR3 length: 15 residues. Germline lookup yields CDR1 LGHNA and CDR2 YSLEER. Unmatched junction bases numbered 6, after V lost 3 bases and J lost 5 bases.